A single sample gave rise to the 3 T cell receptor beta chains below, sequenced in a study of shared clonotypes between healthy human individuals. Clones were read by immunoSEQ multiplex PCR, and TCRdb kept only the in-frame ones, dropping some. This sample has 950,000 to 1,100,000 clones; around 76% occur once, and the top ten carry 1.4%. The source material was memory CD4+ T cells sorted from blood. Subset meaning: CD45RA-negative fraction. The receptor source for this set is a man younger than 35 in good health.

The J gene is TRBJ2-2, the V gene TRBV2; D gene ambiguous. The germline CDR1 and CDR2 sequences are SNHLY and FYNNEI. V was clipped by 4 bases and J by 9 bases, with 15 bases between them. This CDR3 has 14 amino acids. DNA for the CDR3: TGTGCCAGCAGTGGGTGGAGCATATCGAGGGAGCTGTTTTTT. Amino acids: CASSGWSISRELFF.

The CDR3 protein is CASTRAAGGETQYF. CDR3 DNA: TGTGCCAGCACCCGGGCTGCAGGGGGAGAGACCCAGTACTTC. V is TRBV6-6 and J is TRBJ2-5; the match to TRBD1 covers 7 bases. From germline, CDR1 is MNHNY and CDR2 SVGAGI (reference sequence). This CDR3 has 14 amino acids. V shed 7 bases, J shed 4 bases, and the junction held 9 bases outside the gene matches.

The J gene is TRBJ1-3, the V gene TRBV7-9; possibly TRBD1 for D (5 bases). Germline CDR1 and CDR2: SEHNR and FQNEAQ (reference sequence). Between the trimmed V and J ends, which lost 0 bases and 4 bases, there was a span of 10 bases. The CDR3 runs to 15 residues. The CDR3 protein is CASSLAGAGGNTIYF. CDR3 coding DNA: TGTGCCAGCAGCTTAGCCGGGGCTGGAGGAAACACCATATATTTT.